These T cell receptor beta chains were read from a single sample in a study of T cell responses to AZD1222 COVID-19 vaccine. Libraries were prepared by immunoSEQ multiplex PCR; TCRdb keeps only in-frame clonotypes and omits some of them. The table records over 100,000 clones, 88% of them present only once. The sequencing used peripheral blood, collected on day 0 of MenACWY control vaccination. These receptors were collected from an adult in good health. The CDR3 runs from the conserved cysteine through the conserved F or W. The D gene is left open where the match is weak.

j_gene: TRBJ2-7
v_gene: TRBV3-1/TRBV3-2
d_gene: .
CDR3aa: CASSQDGVSSYEQYF
CDR3nt: TGTGCCAGCAGCCAAGATGGGGTAAGCTCCTACGAGCAGTACTTC

j_gene: TRBJ1-5
v_gene: TRBV6-5
d_gene: .
CDR3aa: CASSGQPANQPQHF
CDR3nt: TGTGCCAGCAGCGGACAGCCCGCAAATCAGCCCCAGCATTTT

j_gene: TRBJ1-1
v_gene: TRBV6-2/TRBV6-3
d_gene: TRBD1
CDR3aa: CASSWAGGTEAFF
CDR3nt: TGTGCCAGCAGTTGGGCAGGGGGCACTGAAGCTTTCTTT

j_gene: TRBJ2-3
v_gene: TRBV18
d_gene: .
CDR3aa: CASSPPRESHTDTQYF
CDR3nt: TGTGCCAGCTCACCTCCCCGGGAGAGCCACACAGATACGCAGTATTTT

j_gene: TRBJ2-3
v_gene: TRBV7-2
d_gene: TRBD2
CDR3aa: CASSLFYQAGGPTDTQYF
CDR3nt: TGTGCCAGCAGCTTATTTTATCAGGCGGGAGGGCCCACAGATACGCAGTATTTT

j_gene: TRBJ2-1
v_gene: TRBV28
d_gene: TRBD2
CDR3aa: CASAAKSGTQNEQFF
CDR3nt: TGTGCCAGCGCGGCGAAAAGCGGGACTCAAAATGAGCAGTTCTTC

j_gene: TRBJ2-7
v_gene: TRBV7-8
d_gene: .
CDR3aa: CASSLGQGTESYEQYF
CDR3nt: TGTGCCAGCAGCTTAGGCCAGGGTACGGAATCCTACGAGCAGTACTTC

j_gene: TRBJ2-1
v_gene: TRBV4-1
d_gene: TRBD2
CDR3aa: CASSQAGGSLKNEQFF
CDR3nt: TGCGCCAGCAGCCAAGCAGGCGGGAGCTTAAAGAATGAGCAGTTCTTC

j_gene: TRBJ1-2
v_gene: TRBV6-5
d_gene: .
CDR3aa: CASSPGQELRGYTF
CDR3nt: TGTGCCAGCAGTCCCGGGCAGGAATTGCGAGGCTACACCTTC

j_gene: TRBJ1-2
v_gene: TRBV6-5
d_gene: TRBD1
CDR3aa: CASSRTGSDYGYTF
CDR3nt: TGTGCCAGCAGCCGGACAGGGTCCGACTATGGCTACACCTTC

j_gene: TRBJ2-7
v_gene: TRBV15
d_gene: .
CDR3aa: CATSRERGPSYEQYF
CDR3nt: TGTGCCACCAGCAGAGAACGGGGGCCGTCCTACGAGCAGTACTTC

j_gene: TRBJ1-4
v_gene: TRBV9
d_gene: TRBD1
CDR3aa: CASSVVGGQGEKLFF
CDR3nt: TGTGCCAGCAGCGTAGTCGGAGGACAGGGTGAAAAACTGTTTTTT

j_gene: TRBJ1-3
v_gene: TRBV3-1/TRBV3-2
d_gene: .
CDR3aa: CASSRGDTIYF
CDR3nt: TGTGCCAGCAGCCGCGGGGACACCATATATTTT

j_gene: TRBJ2-1
v_gene: TRBV9
d_gene: .
CDR3aa: CASSVREHEQFF
CDR3nt: TGTGCCAGCAGCGTAAGGGAGCATGAGCAGTTCTTC

j_gene: TRBJ2-7
v_gene: TRBV11-2
d_gene: TRBD2
CDR3aa: CASSLVASGGPYEQYF
CDR3nt: TGTGCCAGCAGCTTAGTGGCTAGCGGGGGGCCCTACGAGCAGTACTTC

j_gene: TRBJ1-5
v_gene: TRBV6-5
d_gene: .
CDR3aa: CASRAFKGNQPQHF
CDR3nt: TGTGCCAGCAGGGCGTTTAAGGGCAATCAGCCCCAGCATTTT

j_gene: TRBJ2-7
v_gene: TRBV11-2
d_gene: .
CDR3aa: CASSLAGDEQYF
CDR3nt: TGTGCCAGCAGCTTAGCTGGGGACGAGCAGTACTTC

j_gene: TRBJ1-5
v_gene: TRBV6-2/TRBV6-3
d_gene: .
CDR3aa: CASSDPVDGNQPQHF
CDR3nt: TGTGCCAGCAGTGACCCCGTGGACGGCAATCAGCCCCAGCATTTT